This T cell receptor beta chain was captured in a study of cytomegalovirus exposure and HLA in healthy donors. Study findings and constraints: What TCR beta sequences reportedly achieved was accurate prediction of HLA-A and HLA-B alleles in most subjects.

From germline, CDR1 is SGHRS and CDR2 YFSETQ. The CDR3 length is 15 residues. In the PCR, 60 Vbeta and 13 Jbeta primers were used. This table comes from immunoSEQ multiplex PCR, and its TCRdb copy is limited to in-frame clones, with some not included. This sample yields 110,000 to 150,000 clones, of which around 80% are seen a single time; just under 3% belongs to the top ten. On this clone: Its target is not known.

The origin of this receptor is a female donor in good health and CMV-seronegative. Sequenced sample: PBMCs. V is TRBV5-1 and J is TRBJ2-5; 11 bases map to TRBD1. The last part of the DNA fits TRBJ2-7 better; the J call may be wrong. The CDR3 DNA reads TGCGCCAGCAGCTTGGACGGACAGGGGGCGCCCGAGCAGTACTTC. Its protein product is CASSLDGQGAPEQYF.